These 22 T cell receptor beta chains share one sample of origin, sequenced in a study of blood T cell repertoires in COVID-19. Profiled with immunoSEQ multiplex PCR; TCRdb holds only in-frame clones, not every one. The data show roughly 220,000 clones, with about 87% seen just once and approximately 2.7% held by the top ten. Sequencing was carried out using PBMCs or T cells enriched from blood (not recorded which). These receptors all stem from a woman under 40 who had recovered from COVID-19.

The count of this clone is one. The chain is built from TRBV27 and TRBJ2-3, with 10 nucleotides matching TRBD2. The CDR3 sequence is 18 residues long. With V trimmed by 3 bases and J by 5 bases, 14 bases remained unmatched. CDR1 is MNHEY, CDR2 SMNVEV, per germline (reference sequence). In DNA, the CDR3 is TGTGCCAGCAGTTTGTCGGGGTGGAGCGGGGGGGCGGTAGATACGCAGTATTTT. Translating gives CASSLSGWSGGAVDTQYF.

The gene calls are TRBV5-4 and TRBJ2-2; a possible D gene is TRBD1 (5 bases). Germline CDR1 and CDR2: SGHNT and YYREEE (reference sequence). The V and J ends lost 4 bases and 5 bases respectively, with 9 bases between them. The CDR3 totals 13 residues. CDR3 coding DNA: TGTGCCAGCAGCCTTGCAGGGACCGGGGAGCTGTTTTTT. Translating it yields CASSLAGTGELFF.

This clone was counted once. This chain uses TRBV18 with TRBJ2-7, with 9 bases that match TRBD1. The germline V gene has CDR1 KGHSH and CDR2 LQKENI. This CDR3 spans 15 amino acids. Germline trimming cut 0 bases from V and 7 bases from J; bases unmatched to any gene: 7. DNA for the CDR3: TGTGCCAGCTCACCACCGGGACAGGGCCGCCTAGAGCAGTACTTC. Its translation: CASSPPGQGRLEQYF.

J is TRBJ2-5 and V is TRBV6-2 or TRBV6-3; 8 nucleotides agree with TRBD2. V gave up 2 bases and J gave up 1 base; unmatched junction bases: 6. Germline values: CDR1 MNHEY, CDR2 SVGEGT. This CDR3 is built from 16 residues. The CDR3 protein is CASSYGAGGIQETQYF. The CDR3 DNA is TGTGCCAGCAGTTACGGCGCGGGGGGAATCCAAGAGACCCAGTACTTC.

This clone was counted a single time. The rearrangement links TRBV19 to TRBJ1-6; 10 bases fit TRBD1. The germline V gene has CDR1 LNHDA and CDR2 SQIVND (reference sequence). The CDR3 is 15 amino acids. V trimming: 8 bases; J trimming: 7 bases; junction bases outside the gene matches: 8. The CDR3 region is CASSDRGGTNSPLHF. The CDR3 DNA reads as TGTGCCAGTTCGGACAGGGGGGGAACCAATTCACCCCTCCACTTT.

The rearrangement joins TRBV28 to TRBJ1-3; no reliable D call. Germline V CDR1 and CDR2: MDHEN, SYDVKM. The V gene lost 6 bases and the J gene lost 0 bases, with 15 bases spanning the gap. The CDR3 sequence is 16 residues long. CDR3 coding DNA: TGTGCCAGCAGCCTCACCACGGTCCGCTCTGGAAACACCATATATTTT. Its translation is CASSLTTVRSGNTIYF. Full variable domain (missing parts from reference TRBV28 and TRBJ1-3): DVKVTQSSRYLVKRTGEKVFLECVQDMDHENMFWYRQDPGLGLRLIYFSYDVKMKEKGDIPEGYSVSREKKERFSLILESASTNQTSMYLCASSLTTVRSGNTIYFGEGSWLTVV.

This rearrangement joins TRBV4-2 to TRBJ2-6; perhaps TRBD2 as D (6 bases). The V end lost 1 base, the J end lost 0 bases, and 10 bases lay between the germline ends. The CDR3 has 17 amino acids. Germline V gene lookup returns CDR1 LGHNA and CDR2 YNFKEQ. Written as DNA, the CDR3 is TGTGCCAGCAGCCAAGGGGACTTGTCCTCTGGGGCCAACGTCCTGACTTTC. Residues: CASSQGDLSSGANVLTF.

The genes are TRBV27 and TRBJ1-5; D is possibly TRBD1 (6 bases). Germline V gene lookup returns CDR1 MNHEY and CDR2 SMNVEV (reference sequence). This CDR3 is 15 amino acids long. The V and J ends lost 2 bases and 2 bases respectively, with 10 bases between them. The CDR3 is CASSLQGLRNQPQHF. CDR3 DNA sequence: TGTGCCAGCAGTTTACAGGGGCTTCGCAATCAGCCCCAGCATTTT.

This chain uses TRBV12-3 or TRBV12-4 with TRBJ1-4; TRBD1 is a possible D gene (5 bases). The CDR3 sequence is 13 residues long. Between the trimmed V and J ends, which lost 7 bases and 8 bases, there was a span of 14 bases. The CDR3 spells CASTPGRWEKLFF. Written as DNA, the CDR3 is TGTGCCAGCACCCCAGGGCGGTGGGAAAAACTGTTTTTT.

This clone appeared a few times. The rearrangement joins TRBV29-1 to TRBJ1-1, with 8 bases identical to TRBD1. Germline lookup yields CDR1 SQVTM and CDR2 ANQGSEA. This CDR3 is built from 13 residues. V gave up 0 bases and J gave up 9 bases; unmatched junction bases: 6. CDR3 DNA sequence: TGCAGCGTTGAAGATCGGCAGGGGGCGCAAGCTTTCTTT. Amino acids: CSVEDRQGAQAFF.

The rearrangement joins TRBV3-1 (or the pseudogene TRBV3-2) to TRBJ1-5, with TRBD1 matching 10 bases. V shed 0 bases, J shed 7 bases, and the junction held 3 bases outside the gene matches. The CDR3 is 15 amino acids. Germline CDR1 is LGHDT and CDR2 is YNNKEL (reference sequence). For the CDR3, the DNA is TGTGCCAGCAGCCAAGATAGGACAGGGGGGCAGCCCCAGCATTTT. As protein: CASSQDRTGGQPQHF.

The chain couples TRBV5-4 to TRBJ1-5, with D perhaps matching TRBD1 (5 bases). CDR1 SGHNT and CDR2 YYREEE come from the germline V gene (reference sequence). The CDR3 is made up of 13 amino acids. Trimming pared 4 bases from V and 5 bases from J, leaving 10 bases between. CDR3 sequence reads: CASSRDSYQPQHF. The CDR3 DNA reads as TGTGCCAGCAGCCGAGACAGTTATCAGCCCCAGCATTTT.

This clone was observed once. V is TRBV4-3 and J is TRBJ1-1; D is undetermined. The CDR3 is 16 residues long. V gave up 1 base and J gave up 6 bases, with 18 bases separating them. CDR1 LGHNA and CDR2 YSLEER come from the germline V gene. DNA for the CDR3: TGCGCCAGCAGCCAAGTCTTCGATCAGTCAAGTGCTGAAGCTTTCTTT. Encoded protein: CASSQVFDQSSAEAFF.

V is TRBV5-1 and J is TRBJ2-5, with a tentative D call TRBD1 (5 bases). V was trimmed by 1 base and J by 1 base, leaving 8 bases between them. The CDR3 runs to 14 residues. Germline values: CDR1 SGHRS, CDR2 YFSETQ. The CDR3 DNA reads as TGCGCCAGCAGCTTGAGCAGGGTCCAAGAGACCCAGTACTTC. Its protein product is CASSLSRVQETQYF.

The CDR3 region has the DNA TGTGCCAGCAGCCAAGCCGGAGTAAGCTCTGGAAACACCATATATTTT. It yields the protein CASSQAGVSSGNTIYF. The V call is TRBV4-2, the J call TRBJ1-3; D not certain. The CDR3 sequence is 16 residues long. V dropped 1 base and J dropped 0 bases, with 10 bases sitting between them. The germline gives CDR1 LGHNA, CDR2 YNFKEQ.

This clone was observed a handful of times. The CDR3 loop is CASSLALTDTEAFF. CDR3 coding DNA: TGTGCCAGCAGCTTAGCCCTTACGGACACTGAAGCTTTCTTT. The chain uses TRBV11-1 and TRBJ1-1; D gene uncertain. From germline, CDR1 is SGHAT and CDR2 FQDESV (reference sequence). The CDR3 is made up of 14 amino acids. Between the trimmed V and J ends, which lost 0 bases and 3 bases, there was a span of 8 bases. Using reference TRBV11-1 and TRBJ1-1 for the parts outside the CDR3, the full variable domain is EAEVAQSPRYKITEKSQAVAFWCDPISGHATLYWYRQILGQGPELLVQFQDESVVDDSQLPKDRFSAERLKGVDSTLKIQPAELGDSAMYLCASSLALTDTEAFFGQGTRLTVV.

This chain links TRBV19 with TRBJ1-5; a possible D gene is TRBD1 (5 bases). Trimming cost V 4 bases and J 6 bases, with 16 bases left between them. Per the germline V gene, CDR1 is LNHDA and CDR2 is SQIVND (reference sequence). The CDR3 is 15 amino acids. CDR3 in DNA: TGTGCCAGTAGTACCCCGACAGTTGTAGGTCAGCCCCAGCATTTT. Amino acid sequence: CASSTPTVVGQPQHF.

This sequence joins TRBV5-1 and TRBJ2-5; D gene uncertain. Per the germline V gene, CDR1 is SGHRS and CDR2 is YFSETQ. The length of the CDR3 is 13 residues. The V end lost 2 bases, the J end lost 2 bases, and 7 bases lay between the germline ends. CDR3 DNA sequence: TGCGCCAGCAGCTTATTCAGACAAGAGACCCAGTACTTC. This gives the protein CASSLFRQETQYF.

This clone occurred once. The chain is built from TRBV9 and TRBJ2-1, with 7 bases lining up with TRBD1. J gave up 0 bases and V 4 bases, and 4 bases lay outside the gene matches. CDR3 length equals 15 residues. Germline V CDR1 and CDR2: SGDLS, YYNGEE. Here the CDR3 reads CASSPNRGSYNEQFF. CDR3 bases: TGTGCCAGCAGCCCAAACAGGGGCTCCTACAATGAGCAGTTCTTC.

This chain connects TRBV21-1 to TRBJ1-2; the listed D gene, TRBD1, was not tested against the DNA. TRBV21-1 counts as a pseudogene. The CDR3 covers 14 residues. DNA for the CDR3: TGTGCCAGCAGCCCCCGGACAGGGGACTATGGCTACACCTTC. This gives the protein CASSPRTGDYGYTF.

The J gene is TRBJ1-4, the V gene TRBV4-2; the match to TRBD1 covers 7 bases. Germline lookup yields CDR1 LGHNA and CDR2 YNFKEQ. V dropped 4 bases and J dropped 6; count of bases not matched to a gene: 8. The CDR3 totals 15 residues. The CDR3, as DNA: TGTGCCAGCAGCCCCAGGGACAGCTCTTATGAAAAACTGTTTTTT. Protein: CASSPRDSSYEKLFF.

The rearrangement uses TRBV5-5 and TRBJ1-1, with D uncertain. Trimming removed 2 bases at V and 5 bases at J, with 7 bases between. This CDR3 contains 12 residues. Germline V gene data show CDR1 as SGHKS and CDR2 as YYEKEE (reference sequence). The CDR3 protein is CASSFRITEAFF. DNA of the CDR3: TGTGCCAGCAGCTTCAGGATTACTGAAGCTTTCTTT.